These 17 T cell receptor beta chains share one sample of origin, sequenced in a study of cytomegalovirus exposure and HLA in healthy donors. The PCR used 60 Vbeta and 13 Jbeta primers. Method: immunoSEQ multiplex PCR; TCRdb's copy keeps in-frame clones and lacks some. Seen here are approximately 50,000 clones, 81% observed once, and the top ten hold approximately 2.5%. The sequenced sample consisted of PBMCs. Receptors originate from a boy under 18 in good health and CMV-seropositive.

V gene TRBV19 combines with J gene TRBJ1-5, with 7 bases identical to TRBD1. J gave up 1 base and V 8 bases, and 2 bases lay outside the gene matches. Per the germline V gene, CDR1 is LNHDA and CDR2 is SQIVND (reference sequence). CDR3 length: 13 amino acids. The CDR3 sequence: CASAGGSNQPQHF. The CDR3, as DNA: TGTGCCAGTGCAGGGGGGAGCAATCAGCCCCAGCATTTT.

The rearrangement links TRBV10-1 to TRBJ2-2, with D uncertain. The CDR3 totals 15 residues. In germline, CDR1 is WNHNN, CDR2 SYGVQD (reference sequence). The V end lost 4 bases, the J end lost 3 bases, and 12 bases lay between the germline ends. CDR3 nucleotides: TGCGCCAGCAGTGCGGCCGGGTCGGACACCGGGGAGCTGTTTTTT. Encoded protein: CASSAAGSDTGELFF.

The chain has TRBV6-5 and TRBJ1-6; D remains unclear. The germline V gene encodes CDR1 MNHEY and CDR2 SVGAGI. V was clipped by 6 bases and J by 7 bases, with 13 bases between them. CDR3 length: 14 residues. CDR3 region: CASRSPDLNSPLHF. For the CDR3, the DNA is TGTGCCAGCAGGTCCCCAGACTTAAATTCACCCCTCCACTTT.

The J gene is TRBJ1-2, the V gene TRBV5-1; no reliable D call. V was cut by 1 base and J by 8 bases, with 18 bases left in between. Germline V gives CDR1 SGHRS, CDR2 YFSETQ. This CDR3 comprises 15 residues. The CDR3 protein is CASSLRRGGLWGYTF. The DNA of the CDR3 is TGCGCCAGCAGCTTGCGTCGGGGAGGGTTATGGGGCTACACCTTC.

There are a few counts of this clone. This CDR3 is also generated by other DNA sequences in the sample. The rearrangement uses TRBV7-6 and TRBJ2-5; TRBD2 aligns across 7 bases. This CDR3 is 14 amino acids long. Germline trimming cut 3 bases from V and 1 base from J; bases unmatched to any gene: 2. Germline CDR1 is SGHVS and CDR2 is FNYEAQ. The CDR3 spells CASSFWGGQETQYF. The CDR3 DNA follows: TGTGCCAGCAGCTTCTGGGGGGGCCAAGAGACCCAGTACTTC.

The chain combines TRBV6-1 with TRBJ2-2; D is perhaps TRBD2 (5 bases). The CDR3 runs 13 residues. V gave up 7 bases and J gave up 4 bases, with 10 bases separating them. Germline lookup yields CDR1 MNHNS and CDR2 SASEGT. CDR3 nucleotides: TGTGCCAGCACCGGACTGTTCACCGGGGAGCTGTTTTTT. This encodes CASTGLFTGELFF.

The gene calls are TRBV6-1 and TRBJ2-5; 9 bases line up with TRBD2. Germline V gene lookup returns CDR1 MNHNS and CDR2 SASEGT. This CDR3 has 16 amino acids. The junction had 10 bases not matched to a gene; V was cut back by 3 bases and J by 5 bases. CDR3 DNA sequence: TGTGCCAGCAGTGAGGGTAGCGGGGGCCTCGTCGAGACCCAGTACTTC. Translation gives CASSEGSGGLVETQYF.

Points on this clone: Other nucleotide sequences in the sample specify the same CDR3. The CDR3 is CASRMGLYTEAFF. DNA for the CDR3: TGTGCCAGCAGGATGGGACTTTACACTGAAGCTTTCTTT. V usage is TRBV27 and J usage is TRBJ1-1; a weak D match, TRBD1 (5 bases). Trimming pared 6 bases from V and 3 bases from J, leaving 11 bases between. Germline V gene data show CDR1 as MNHEY and CDR2 as SMNVEV (reference sequence). The CDR3 is 13 amino acids.

Regarding this clone: This same CDR3 is encoded by further DNA sequences in the sample. V usage is TRBV15 and J usage is TRBJ1-2; D may be TRBD1 (5 bases). This CDR3 comprises 13 residues. Germline V lookup: CDR1 LNHNV, CDR2 YYDKDF (reference sequence). The V gene lost 0 bases and the J gene lost 6 bases, with 8 bases spanning the gap. The CDR3 bases are TGTGCCACCAGCAGAGAGGAAGGGGATGGCTACACCTTC. Its protein product is CATSREEGDGYTF.

The V and J genes are TRBV15 and TRBJ2-7; D is undetermined. V gave up 0 bases and J gave up 1 base, with 4 bases separating them. CDR1 is LNHNV and CDR2 is YYDKDF in the germline V gene (reference sequence). The CDR3 is 13 residues long. The CDR3 DNA is TGTGCCACCAGCAGAGATCTTTCCTACGAGCAGTACTTC. This translates into CATSRDLSYEQYF.

The gene calls are TRBV19 and TRBJ2-3; 7 positions match TRBD1. Germline CDR1 reads LNHDA; CDR2 reads SQIVND (reference sequence). J lost 2 bases, V lost 1 base, and 3 bases had no gene match. The CDR3 consists of 15 residues. The CDR3 reads CASSIVGTDTDTQYF. The CDR3 DNA reads as TGTGCCAGTAGTATAGTTGGGACAGACACAGATACGCAGTATTTT.

The chain has TRBV2 and TRBJ2-4; D gene unclear. Germline CDR1 SNHLY, CDR2 FYNNEI. Between the trimmed V and J ends, which lost 0 bases and 3 bases, there was a span of 18 bases. The CDR3 length is 18 residues. In DNA form, the CDR3 reads TGTGCCAGCAGTGAAGCGAGCATCCCTACAGATTACAAAAACATTCAGTACTTC. Translated: CASSEASIPTDYKNIQYF.

The CDR3 loop reads CASKGGRWTDTQYF. The CDR3 nucleotides read TGTGCCAGCAAGGGGGGGCGTTGGACAGATACGCAGTATTTT. V gene TRBV6-6 combines with J gene TRBJ2-3; weak D call: TRBD2 (7 bases). V lost 7 bases, J lost 3 bases, and 14 bases lay in between. Germline loops: CDR1 MNHNY, CDR2 SVGAGI (reference sequence). This CDR3 is built from 14 residues.

Worth noting for this clone: Compared with germline, one end of the junction differs, possibly owing to a read error. The rearrangement joins TRBV7-9 to TRBJ1-2, with D possibly being TRBD1 (5 bases). This CDR3 is built from 12 residues. Per germline, CDR1 SEHNR and CDR2 FQNEAQ (reference sequence). The CDR3 DNA reads TGTTCCAGCAGGGTACAGGATGATGGCTACACCTTC. Its translation: CSSRVQDDGYTF. Complete variable domain (other parts from reference TRBV7-9 and TRBJ1-2): DTGVSQNPRHKITKRGQNVTFRCDPISEHNRLYWYRQTLGQGPEFLTYFQNEAQLEKSRLLSDRFSAERPKGSFSTLEIQRTEQGDSAMYLCSSRVQDDGYTFGSGTRLTVV.

The gene calls are TRBV6-1 and TRBJ2-5; 7 positions match TRBD2. Germline V gene data show CDR1 as MNHNS and CDR2 as SASEGT. V shed 7 bases and J 5 bases; nucleotides not matched to a gene: 13. The CDR3 runs 15 residues. The CDR3 DNA reads TGTGCCAGCATTCCCGGTGGACTAGTCAGCGAGACCCAGTACTTC. Translating it yields CASIPGGLVSETQYF.

The chain uses TRBV11-2 and TRBJ1-2; D call uncertain. The CDR3 totals 15 residues. V lost 4 bases and J lost 2, with 14 bases in between. Looked up from germline, CDR1 is SGHAT and CDR2 is FQNNGV. The CDR3 loop is CASSSSGNRNYGYTF. The DNA of the CDR3 is TGTGCCAGCAGCTCCTCGGGAAACAGAAACTATGGCTACACCTTC.

The CDR3 nucleotides read TGCGCCAGCAGCCCGTCGTCCGGGGAGCTGTTTTTT. Its translation: CASSPSSGELFF. This chain uses TRBV5-1 with TRBJ2-2; D is unclear. Germline V gives CDR1 SGHRS, CDR2 YFSETQ. V lost 4 bases to trimming and J lost 6 bases, with 7 bases between them. The CDR3 is 12 amino acids.